Listed here are 12 T cell receptor beta chains from one sample, sequenced in a study of T-cell memory formation after mild COVID-19. Each CDR3 protein gets one entry after TCRdb re-called the 5' RACE reads with MiXCR. The repertoire consists of 90,000 to 120,000 distinct CDR3 sequences, with about 15% occurring once and the leading ten covering less than 45%. The sample consisted of PBMCs or a T cell subset sorted from them (not recorded which). These receptors originate from a man between 18 and 29 years old who had mild COVID-19 (a few samples of this study predate the infection). Cell type and time point are not known.

V usage is TRBV2 and J usage is TRBJ1-6; the D gene is possibly TRBD1 (6 bases). Germline-derived CDR1 and CDR2 are SNHLY and FYNNEI. CDR3 length equals 16 residues. V was shortened by 2 bases and J by 7 bases, with 15 bases between the two germline ends. CDR3 DNA sequence: TGTGCCAGCAGTGAACTTTCACAGGGTATGAATTCACCCCTCCACTTT. Protein: CASSELSQGMNSPLHF.

This clonotype has ten or more counts. The chain uses TRBV7-9 and TRBJ2-7; the match to TRBD2 covers 10 bases. Germline trimming cut 5 bases from V and 2 bases from J; bases unmatched to any gene: 6. In germline, CDR1 is SEHNR, CDR2 FQNEAQ (reference sequence). This CDR3 spans 15 amino acids. DNA for the CDR3: TGTGCCAGCAGCCCGCGACTAGCGGGTACCTACGAGCAGTACTTC. Translating gives CASSPRLAGTYEQYF.

The genes are TRBV24-1 and TRBJ2-3; TRBD2 might be the D (7 bases). Germline V gene lookup returns CDR1 KGHDR and CDR2 SFDVKD. Trimming took 9 bases from V and 3 from J, leaving 15 bases between them. The CDR3 consists of 14 residues. The CDR3 nucleotides are TGTGCCACCCGCGGGGGCCTGGCAACAGATACGCAGTATTTT. The encoded protein is CATRGGLATDTQYF.

The rearrangement uses TRBV6-4 and TRBJ2-1; D is uncertain. The V end was cut by 8 bases, the J end by 0 bases, with 14 bases between. The length of the CDR3 is 15 residues. Germline V gene sequence: CDR1 MRHNA, CDR2 SNTAGT. The CDR3 region has the DNA TGTGCCAGCCGACCCTACTCCCACTCCTACAATGAGCAGTTCTTC. Amino acids: CASRPYSHSYNEQFF.

The chain joins TRBV20-1 to TRBJ2-7, with D unclear. Trimming shortened V by 3 bases and J by 7 bases, and 16 bases separated the two germline ends. Germline CDR1 DFQATT, CDR2 SNEGSKA (reference sequence). The CDR3 spans 13 residues. CDR3 nucleotides: TGCAGTGCTAGTACTCCTACATGGCGAGAGCAGTACGTC. This gives the protein CSASTPTWREQYV.

The sample holds a few counts of this clonotype. The rearrangement links TRBV29-1 to TRBJ2-2, with 8 bases identical to TRBD1. CDR3 length: 14 amino acids. After removal of 6 bases from V and 4 bases from J, the junction contained 7 bases not matched to a gene. CDR1 is SQVTM, CDR2 ANQGSEA, per germline. The CDR3, as DNA: TGCAGCGTGAGACAGGGGTCGGGCACCGGGGAGCTGTTTTTT. It encodes CSVRQGSGTGELFF.

The rearrangement uses TRBV6-5 and TRBJ2-5, with a possible D match to TRBD1 (6 bases). This CDR3 is 13 amino acids long. Germline loops: CDR1 MNHEY, CDR2 SVGAGI. V lost 6 bases and J 5 bases, leaving 13 bases between the germline ends. The CDR3 region is CASSWDIEETQYF. The CDR3 nucleotides are TGTGCCAGCAGCTGGGACATTGAGGAGACCCAGTACTTC.

This chain joins TRBV5-1 and TRBJ2-2; D unresolved. The germline V gene has CDR1 SGHRS and CDR2 YFSETQ. V lost 0 bases and J 0 bases, leaving 6 bases between the germline ends. The CDR3 loop spans 15 amino acids. CDR3: CASSLDYPNTGELFF. As DNA, the CDR3 is TGCGCCAGCAGCTTGGACTATCCGAACACCGGGGAGCTGTTTTTT.

The J gene is TRBJ1-6, the V gene TRBV6-6; TRBD1 aligns across 7 bases. The CDR3 runs to 16 residues. J gave up 4 bases and V 2 bases, and 5 bases lay outside the gene matches. Germline lookup yields CDR1 MNHNY and CDR2 SVGAGI (reference sequence). The CDR3 DNA reads as TGTGCCAGCAGTTACGGGACAGCCTCGTATAATTCACCCCTCCACTTT. It encodes CASSYGTASYNSPLHF.

This clonotype has just a few counts. This CDR3 reads CASSLLAVKDTQYF. The CDR3 nucleotides are TGTGCCAGCAGTCTACTGGCGGTGAAGGATACGCAGTATTTT. V usage is TRBV12-3 or TRBV12-4 and J usage is TRBJ2-3; D not resolved. V lost 5 bases and J 6 bases, leaving 15 bases between the germline ends. CDR3 length: 14 amino acids.

This clonotype was picked up a small number of times. This sequence joins TRBV7-9 and TRBJ2-3, with TRBD1 matching over 8 bases. This CDR3 comprises 14 residues. V gave up 0 bases and J gave up 6 bases; unmatched junction bases: 2. CDR1 is SEHNR, CDR2 FQNEAQ, per germline (reference sequence). CDR3 loop: CASSLAQGADTQYF. As DNA, the CDR3 is TGTGCCAGCAGCTTAGCTCAGGGGGCCGATACGCAGTATTTT.

This clonotype came up a few times. J is TRBJ1-4 and V is TRBV7-9; D not certain. V lost 5 bases and J 6 bases, leaving 4 bases between the germline ends. Per germline, CDR1 SEHNR and CDR2 FQNEAQ (reference sequence). This CDR3 region has 11 residues. DNA of the CDR3: TGTGCCAGCAGCCCCGATGAAAAACTGTTTTTT. This gives the protein CASSPDEKLFF.